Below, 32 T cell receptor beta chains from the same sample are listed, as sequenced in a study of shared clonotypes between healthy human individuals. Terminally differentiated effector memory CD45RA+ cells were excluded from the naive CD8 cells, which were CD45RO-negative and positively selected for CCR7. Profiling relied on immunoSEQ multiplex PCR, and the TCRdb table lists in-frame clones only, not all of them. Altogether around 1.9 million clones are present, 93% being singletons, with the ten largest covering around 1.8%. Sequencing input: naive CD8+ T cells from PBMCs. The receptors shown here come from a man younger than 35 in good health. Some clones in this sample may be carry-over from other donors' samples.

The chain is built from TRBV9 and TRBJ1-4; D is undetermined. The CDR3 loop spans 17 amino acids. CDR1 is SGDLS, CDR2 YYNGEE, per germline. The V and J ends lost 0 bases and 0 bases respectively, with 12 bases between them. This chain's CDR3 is CASSVEGGFATNEKLFF. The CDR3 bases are TGTGCCAGCAGCGTAGAAGGCGGGTTTGCAACTAATGAAAAACTGTTTTTT. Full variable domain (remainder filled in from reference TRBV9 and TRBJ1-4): DSGVTQTPKHLITATGQRVTLRCSPRSGDLSVYWYQQSLDQGLQFLIQYYNGEERAKGNILERFSAQQFPDLHSELNLSSLELGDSALYFCASSVEGGFATNEKLFFGSGTQLSVL.

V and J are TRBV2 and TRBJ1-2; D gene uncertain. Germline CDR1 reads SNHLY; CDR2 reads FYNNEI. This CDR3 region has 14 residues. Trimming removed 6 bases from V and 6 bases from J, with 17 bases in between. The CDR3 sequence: CASSPLVGWDGYTF. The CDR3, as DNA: TGTGCCAGCAGCCCTCTTGTGGGGTGGGATGGCTACACCTTC.

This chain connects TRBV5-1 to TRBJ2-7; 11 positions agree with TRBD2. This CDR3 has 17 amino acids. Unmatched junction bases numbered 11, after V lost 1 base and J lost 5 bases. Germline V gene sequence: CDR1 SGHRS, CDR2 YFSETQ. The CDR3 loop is CASSLRLAGLTMDEQYF. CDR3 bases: TGCGCCAGCAGCTTGAGACTAGCGGGACTTACCATGGACGAGCAGTACTTC.

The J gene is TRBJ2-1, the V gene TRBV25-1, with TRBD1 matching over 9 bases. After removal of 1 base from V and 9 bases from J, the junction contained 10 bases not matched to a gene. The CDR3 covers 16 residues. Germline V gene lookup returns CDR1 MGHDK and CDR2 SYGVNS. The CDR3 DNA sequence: TGTGCCAGCAGTGAATGGGGGACAGGGAGTAGTAGTGAGCAGTTCTTC. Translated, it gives CASSEWGTGSSSEQFF.

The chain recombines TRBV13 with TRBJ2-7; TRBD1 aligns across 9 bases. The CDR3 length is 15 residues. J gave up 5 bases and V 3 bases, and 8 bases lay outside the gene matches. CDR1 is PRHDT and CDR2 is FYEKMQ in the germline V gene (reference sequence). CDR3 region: CASSFGDRVFHEQYF. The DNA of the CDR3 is TGTGCCAGCAGCTTCGGGGACAGGGTGTTCCACGAGCAGTACTTC. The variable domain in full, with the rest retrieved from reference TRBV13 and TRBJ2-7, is AAGVIQSPRHLIKEKRETATLKCYPIPRHDTVYWYQQGPGQDPQFLISFYEKMQSDKGSIPDRFSAQQFSDYHSELNMSSLELGDSALYFCASSFGDRVFHEQYFGPGTRLTVT.

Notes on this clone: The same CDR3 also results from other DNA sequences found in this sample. The DNA of the CDR3 is TGTGCCAGCAGCTTCGGGACTACCTACGAGCAGTACTTC. Protein product: CASSFGTTYEQYF. The chain recombines TRBV11-2 with TRBJ2-7; 7 bases match TRBD2. The CDR3 sequence is 13 residues long. Germline loops: CDR1 SGHAT, CDR2 FQNNGV. With 3 bases clipped from V and 2 bases from J, the junction kept 1 base outside the gene matches.

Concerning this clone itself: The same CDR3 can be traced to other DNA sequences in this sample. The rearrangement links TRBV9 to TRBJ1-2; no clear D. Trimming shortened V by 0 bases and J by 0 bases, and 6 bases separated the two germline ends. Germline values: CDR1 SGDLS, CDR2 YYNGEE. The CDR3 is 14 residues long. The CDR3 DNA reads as TGTGCCAGCAGCGTAGCCACAGCTAACTATGGCTACACCTTC. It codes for CASSVATANYGYTF. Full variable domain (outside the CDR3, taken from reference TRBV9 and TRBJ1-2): DSGVTQTPKHLITATGQRVTLRCSPRSGDLSVYWYQQSLDQGLQFLIQYYNGEERAKGNILERFSAQQFPDLHSELNLSSLELGDSALYFCASSVATANYGYTFGSGTRLTVV.

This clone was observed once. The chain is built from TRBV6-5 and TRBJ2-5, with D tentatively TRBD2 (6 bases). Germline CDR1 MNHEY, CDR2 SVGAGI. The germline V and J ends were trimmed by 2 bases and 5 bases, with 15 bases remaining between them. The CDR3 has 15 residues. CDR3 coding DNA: TGTGCCAGCAGTTACCCGGACGGGGGATTGGAGACCCAGTACTTC. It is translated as CASSYPDGGLETQYF.

This CDR3 reads CASSLSYQGAYSNQPQHF. In nucleotides, the CDR3 is TGTGCCAGCAGTTTATCGTATCAGGGAGCTTATAGCAATCAGCCCCAGCATTTT. This chain links TRBV27 with TRBJ1-5; possible D gene TRBD1, 5 bases. Trimming left V 0 bases short and J 0 bases short, with 15 bases between. Germline V gives CDR1 MNHEY, CDR2 SMNVEV (reference sequence). This CDR3 comprises 18 residues.

In DNA form, the CDR3 reads TGTGCCAGCAGCGTAGGAGGTATATTCGCTGAAGCTTTCTTT. Its translation: CASSVGGIFAEAFF. The chain employs TRBV9 and TRBJ1-1; D ambiguous. The CDR3 runs 14 residues. Trimming pared 0 bases from V and 6 bases from J, leaving 12 bases between. Germline V CDR1 and CDR2: SGDLS, YYNGEE.

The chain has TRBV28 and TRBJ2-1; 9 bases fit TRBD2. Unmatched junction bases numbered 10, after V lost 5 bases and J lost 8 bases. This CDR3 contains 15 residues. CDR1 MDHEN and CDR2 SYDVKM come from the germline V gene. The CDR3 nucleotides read TGTGCCAGCAGTGAAGGACTAGCGTCGGTCCATGAGCAGTTCTTC. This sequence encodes CASSEGLASVHEQFF.

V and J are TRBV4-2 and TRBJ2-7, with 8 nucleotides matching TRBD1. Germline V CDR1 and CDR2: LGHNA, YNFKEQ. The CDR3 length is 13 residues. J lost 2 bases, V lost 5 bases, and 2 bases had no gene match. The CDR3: CASSVGQAYEQYF. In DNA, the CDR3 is TGTGCCAGCAGCGTGGGACAGGCCTACGAGCAGTACTTC.

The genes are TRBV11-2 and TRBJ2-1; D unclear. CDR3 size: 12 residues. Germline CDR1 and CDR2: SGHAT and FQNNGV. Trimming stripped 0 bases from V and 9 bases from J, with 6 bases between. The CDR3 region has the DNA TGTGCCAGCAGCTTAGAGCGGCCTGAGCAGTTCTTC. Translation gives CASSLERPEQFF.

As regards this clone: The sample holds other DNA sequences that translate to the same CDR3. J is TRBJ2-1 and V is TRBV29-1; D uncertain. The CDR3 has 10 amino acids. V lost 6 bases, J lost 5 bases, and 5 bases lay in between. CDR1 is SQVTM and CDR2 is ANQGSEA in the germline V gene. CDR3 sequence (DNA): TGCAGCGTCGTCAACAATGAGCAGTTCTTC. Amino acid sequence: CSVVNNEQFF.

The CDR3 region has the DNA TGTGCCAGCAGCTACGGGACTTCCCCGGAGCAGTACTTC. Translating it yields CASSYGTSPEQYF. The rearrangement joins TRBV5-6 to TRBJ2-5; D perhaps matches TRBD2 (6 bases). V lost 3 bases and J lost 11, with 17 bases in between. Germline V gene lookup returns CDR1 SGHDT and CDR2 YYEEEE. The CDR3 loop spans 13 amino acids. Complete variable domain (other parts from reference TRBV5-6 and TRBJ2-5): DAGVTQSPTHLIKTRGQQVTLRCSPKSGHDTVSWYQQALGQGPQFIFQYYEEEERQRGNFPDRFSGHQFPNYSSELNVNALLLGDSALYLCASSYGTSPEQYFGPGTRLLVL.

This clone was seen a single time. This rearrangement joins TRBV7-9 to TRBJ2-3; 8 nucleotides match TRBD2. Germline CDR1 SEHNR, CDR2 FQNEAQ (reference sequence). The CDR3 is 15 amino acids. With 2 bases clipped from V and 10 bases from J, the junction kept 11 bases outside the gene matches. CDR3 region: CASSLSGSFPPAQYF. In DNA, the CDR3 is TGTGCCAGCAGCTTAAGCGGGAGTTTTCCCCCGGCGCAGTATTTT.

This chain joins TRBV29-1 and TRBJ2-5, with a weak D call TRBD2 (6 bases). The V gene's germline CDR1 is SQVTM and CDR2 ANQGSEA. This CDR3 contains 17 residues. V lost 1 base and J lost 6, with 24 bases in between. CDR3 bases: TGCAGCGTTGAAGGTCAACACCTAGGGCTAGCGTGGAAGACCCAGTACTTC. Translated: CSVEGQHLGLAWKTQYF. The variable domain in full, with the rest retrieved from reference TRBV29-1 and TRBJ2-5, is SAVISQKPSRDICQRGTSLTIQCQVDSQVTMMFWYRQQPGQSLTLIATANQGSEATYESGFVIDKFPISRPNLTFSTLTVSNMSPEDSSIYLCSVEGQHLGLAWKTQYFGPGTRLLVL.

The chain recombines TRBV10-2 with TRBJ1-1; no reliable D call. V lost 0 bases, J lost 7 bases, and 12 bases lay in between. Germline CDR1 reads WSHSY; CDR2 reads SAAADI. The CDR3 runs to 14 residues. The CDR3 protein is CASSESRRVDEAFF. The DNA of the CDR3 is TGCGCCAGCAGTGAGTCCAGGAGGGTTGATGAAGCTTTCTTT.

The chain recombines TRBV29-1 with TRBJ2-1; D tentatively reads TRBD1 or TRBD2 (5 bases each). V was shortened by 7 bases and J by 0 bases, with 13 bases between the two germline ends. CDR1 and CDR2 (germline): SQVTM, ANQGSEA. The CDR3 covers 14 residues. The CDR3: CSAPQGASYNEQFF. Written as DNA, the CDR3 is TGCAGCGCCCCGCAGGGAGCCTCCTACAATGAGCAGTTCTTC.

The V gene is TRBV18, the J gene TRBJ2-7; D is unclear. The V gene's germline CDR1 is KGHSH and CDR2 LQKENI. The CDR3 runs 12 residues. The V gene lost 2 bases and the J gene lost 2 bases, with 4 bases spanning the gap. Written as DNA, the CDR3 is TGTGCCAGCTCACCAAGCCCCTACGAGCAGTACTTC. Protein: CASSPSPYEQYF.

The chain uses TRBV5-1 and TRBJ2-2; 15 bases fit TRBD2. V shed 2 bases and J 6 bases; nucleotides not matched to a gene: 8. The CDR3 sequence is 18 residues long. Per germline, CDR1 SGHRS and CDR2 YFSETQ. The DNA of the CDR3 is TGCGCCAGCAGCTTCCCCGGGACTAGCGGGAGGCGGGCCGGGGAGCTGTTTTTT. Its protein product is CASSFPGTSGRRAGELFF. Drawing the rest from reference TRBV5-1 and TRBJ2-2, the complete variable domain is KAGVTQTPRYLIKTRGQQVTLSCSPISGHRSVSWYQQTPGQGLQFLFEYFSETQRNKGNFPGRFSGRQFSNSRSEMNVSTLELGDSALYLCASSFPGTSGRRAGELFFGEGSRLTVL.

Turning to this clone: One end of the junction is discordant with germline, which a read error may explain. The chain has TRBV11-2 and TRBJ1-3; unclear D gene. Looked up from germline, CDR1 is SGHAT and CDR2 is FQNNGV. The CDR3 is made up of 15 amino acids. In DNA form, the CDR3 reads TGTGCAAGCAATCAAGGTCGGGGTACTGGAAACACCATATATTTT. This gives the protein CASNQGRGTGNTIYF.

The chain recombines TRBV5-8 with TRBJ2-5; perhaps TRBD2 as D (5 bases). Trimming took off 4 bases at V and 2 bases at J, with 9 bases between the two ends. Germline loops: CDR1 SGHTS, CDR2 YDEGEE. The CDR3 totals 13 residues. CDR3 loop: CASSGLWQETQYF. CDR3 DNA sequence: TGTGCCAGCAGCGGACTGTGGCAAGAGACCCAGTACTTC. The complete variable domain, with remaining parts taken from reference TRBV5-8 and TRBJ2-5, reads EAGVTQSPTHLIKTRGQQATLRCSPISGHTSVYWYQQALGLGLQFLLWYDEGEERNRGNFPPRFSGRQFPNYSSELNVNALELEDSALYLCASSGLWQETQYFGPGTRLLVL.

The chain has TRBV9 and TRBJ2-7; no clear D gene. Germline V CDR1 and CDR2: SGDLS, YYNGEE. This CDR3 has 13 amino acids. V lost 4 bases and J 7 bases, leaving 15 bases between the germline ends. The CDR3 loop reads CASSPRPDWEQYF. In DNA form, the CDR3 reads TGTGCCAGCAGCCCGCGACCCGATTGGGAGCAGTACTTC.

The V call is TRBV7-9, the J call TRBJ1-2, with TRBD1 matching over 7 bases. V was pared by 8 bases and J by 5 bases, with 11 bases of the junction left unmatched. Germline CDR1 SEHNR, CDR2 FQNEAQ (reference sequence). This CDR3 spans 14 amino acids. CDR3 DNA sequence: TGTGCCAGCCTATTGACCGGGACAGAGTATGGCTACACCTTC. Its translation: CASLLTGTEYGYTF.

The CDR3 protein is CAISEAASPSGRYVGELFF. DNA of the CDR3: TGTGCCATCAGTGAGGCCGCCTCTCCTAGCGGTCGATACGTCGGGGAGCTGTTTTTT. The gene calls are TRBV10-3 and TRBJ2-2; the match to TRBD2 covers 7 bases. This CDR3 has 19 amino acids. Losses at the gene ends were 2 bases for V and 7 bases for J; bases not matched to a gene: 19. Looked up from germline, CDR1 is ENHRY and CDR2 is SYGVKD.

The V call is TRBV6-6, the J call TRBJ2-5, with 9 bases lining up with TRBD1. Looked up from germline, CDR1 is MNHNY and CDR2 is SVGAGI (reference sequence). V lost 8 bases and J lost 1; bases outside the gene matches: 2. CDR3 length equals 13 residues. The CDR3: CASQGQGQETQYF. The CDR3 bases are TGTGCCAGCCAGGGACAGGGCCAAGAGACCCAGTACTTC.

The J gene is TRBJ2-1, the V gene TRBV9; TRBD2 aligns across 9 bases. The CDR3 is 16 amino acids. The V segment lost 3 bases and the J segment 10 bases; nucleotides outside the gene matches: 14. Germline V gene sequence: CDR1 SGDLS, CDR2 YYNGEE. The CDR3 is CASSEDSEGLAMEQFF. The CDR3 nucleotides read TGTGCCAGCAGCGAAGACAGTGAAGGACTAGCGATGGAGCAGTTCTTC.

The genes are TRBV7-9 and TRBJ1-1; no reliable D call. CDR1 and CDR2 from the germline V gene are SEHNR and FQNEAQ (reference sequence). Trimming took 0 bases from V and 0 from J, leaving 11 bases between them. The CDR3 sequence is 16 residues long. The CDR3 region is CASSLAPSGVNTEAFF. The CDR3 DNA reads TGTGCCAGCAGCTTAGCTCCGAGTGGGGTGAACACTGAAGCTTTCTTT.

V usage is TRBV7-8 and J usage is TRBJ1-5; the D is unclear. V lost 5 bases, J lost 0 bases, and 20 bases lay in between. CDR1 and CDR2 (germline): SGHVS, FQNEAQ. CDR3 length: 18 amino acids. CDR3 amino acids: CASSPSALGGISNQPQHF. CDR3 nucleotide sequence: TGTGCCAGCAGCCCATCAGCTTTGGGAGGGATTAGCAATCAGCCCCAGCATTTT.

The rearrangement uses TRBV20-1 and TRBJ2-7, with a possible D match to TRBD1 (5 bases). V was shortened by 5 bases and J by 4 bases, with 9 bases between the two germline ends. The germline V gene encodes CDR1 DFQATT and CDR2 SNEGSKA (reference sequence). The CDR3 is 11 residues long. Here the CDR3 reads CSAEKGYEQYF. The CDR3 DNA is TGCAGTGCTGAGAAGGGGTACGAGCAGTACTTC.

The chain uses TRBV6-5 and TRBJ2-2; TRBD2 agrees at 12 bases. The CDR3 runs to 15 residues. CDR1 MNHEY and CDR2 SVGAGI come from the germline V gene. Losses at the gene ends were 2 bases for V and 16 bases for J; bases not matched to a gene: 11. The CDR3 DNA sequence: TGTGCCAGCAGTTACCCGGAGACTAGCGGGGGCCCCCCGTTTTTT. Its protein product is CASSYPETSGGPPFF.